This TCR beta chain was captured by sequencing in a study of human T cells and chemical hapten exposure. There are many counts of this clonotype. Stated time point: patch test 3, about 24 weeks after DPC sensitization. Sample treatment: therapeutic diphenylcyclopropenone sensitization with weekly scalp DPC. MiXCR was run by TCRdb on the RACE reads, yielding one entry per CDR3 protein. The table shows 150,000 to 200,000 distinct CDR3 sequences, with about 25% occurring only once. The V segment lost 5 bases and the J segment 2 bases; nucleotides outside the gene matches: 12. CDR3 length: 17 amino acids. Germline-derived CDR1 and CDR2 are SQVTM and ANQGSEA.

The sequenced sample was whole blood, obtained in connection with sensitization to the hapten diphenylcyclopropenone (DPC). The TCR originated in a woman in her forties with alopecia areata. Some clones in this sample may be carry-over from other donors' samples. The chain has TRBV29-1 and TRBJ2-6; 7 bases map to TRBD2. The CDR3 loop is CSVSLRENPTGANVLTF. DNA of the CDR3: TGCAGCGTTTCCCTGCGGGAGAATCCCACTGGGGCCAACGTCCTGACTTTC.